This T cell receptor (beta chain) was sequenced in a study of T cell responses to AZD1222 COVID-19 vaccine. Clones were sequenced by immunoSEQ multiplex PCR, and TCRdb holds only the in-frame ones, with some missing. The repertoire consists of 90,000 to 110,000 clones, with roughly nine tenths occurring once and the leading ten covering 6% to 8%. The TCR sequence derives from an adult in good health. The sequenced sample was peripheral blood, obtained on day 0 of AZD1222 vaccination.

The CDR3 is CASSRQGGETQYF. As DNA, the CDR3 is TGTGCCAGTAGTAGACAGGGAGGGGAGACCCAGTACTTC. The chain links TRBV19 to TRBJ2-5; the D gene could be TRBD1 or TRBD2 (7 bases each). Germline CDR1 and CDR2: LNHDA and SQIVND (reference sequence). The CDR3 length is 13 residues. The V and J ends lost 4 bases and 5 bases respectively, with 11 bases between them.